This entry lists 24 T cell receptor beta chains sequenced from one sample in a study of technical replicates of blood from a few donors. Using immunoSEQ multiplex PCR, the repertoire was profiled, and TCRdb retains in-frame clones only, with some absent. The table shows 55,000 to 65,000 clones, with roughly 97% occurring only once. The sample consisted of T cells isolated from PBMCs. These TCRs come from a human donor in good health.

CDR3: CSVGSTGEKLFF. The CDR3 coding sequence is TGCAGCGTTGGGTCTACAGGTGAAAAACTGTTTTTT. This chain joins TRBV29-1 and TRBJ1-4; tentatively, D is TRBD1 (5 bases). Germline lookup yields CDR1 SQVTM and CDR2 ANQGSEA. The CDR3 extends over 12 amino acids. Trimming removed 4 bases from V and 7 bases from J, with 10 bases in between.

This chain joins TRBV5-1 and TRBJ2-3; 8 positions match TRBD2. CDR1 and CDR2 (germline): SGHRS, YFSETQ. V shed 0 bases and J 5 bases; nucleotides not matched to a gene: 5. The length of the CDR3 is 15 residues. In nucleotides, the CDR3 is TGCGCCAGCAGCTTGGCGTACCTAGCGGGAGATACGCAGTATTTT. Protein sequence: CASSLAYLAGDTQYF.

This rearrangement joins TRBV15 to TRBJ2-6, with D perhaps matching TRBD2 (5 bases). The CDR3 covers 15 residues. Trimming left V 6 bases short and J 2 bases short, with 11 bases between. Looked up from germline, CDR1 is LNHNV and CDR2 is YYDKDF (reference sequence). The CDR3 DNA is TGTGCCACCAGTCTAGCAGTCACTGGGGCCAACGTCCTGACTTTC. Translated, it gives CATSLAVTGANVLTF.

The chain joins TRBV28 to TRBJ1-2; a weak D match, TRBD1 (5 bases). V shed 5 bases and J shed 2 bases, with 15 bases lying between them. This CDR3 contains 15 residues. CDR1 MDHEN and CDR2 SYDVKM come from the germline V gene. CDR3: CASSAFTQGNYGYTF. The CDR3 coding sequence is TGTGCCAGCAGTGCCTTCACTCAGGGAAACTATGGCTACACCTTC.

DNA of the CDR3: TGTGCCAGCTCACCAGCGACGGAGAAAGTGGCCCAGTACTTC. Translated, it gives CASSPATEKVAQYF. The chain employs TRBV18 and TRBJ2-5; D not certain. With 2 bases removed from V and 9 bases from J, the gap between germline ends came to 16 bases. CDR1 is KGHSH, CDR2 LQKENI, per germline. The CDR3 consists of 14 residues.

J is TRBJ2-5 and V is TRBV27, with 13 bases identical to TRBD2. CDR1 is MNHEY and CDR2 is SMNVEV in the germline V gene (reference sequence). The V and J ends lost 5 bases and 2 bases, in that order; junction bases with no gene match: 5. The CDR3 contains 16 residues. CDR3 residues: CASSPGTSGTQETQYF. Here the CDR3 DNA reads TGTGCCAGCAGTCCCGGGACTAGCGGGACTCAAGAGACCCAGTACTTC.

The chain uses TRBV5-1 and TRBJ2-3; 11 bases line up with TRBD1. The germline V gene has CDR1 SGHRS and CDR2 YFSETQ. The V and J ends lost 0 bases and 5 bases, in that order; junction bases with no gene match: 11. This CDR3 has 18 amino acids. This chain's CDR3 is CASSLGRTGGKLGDTQYF. CDR3 nucleotides: TGCGCCAGCAGCTTGGGTAGGACAGGGGGCAAACTGGGAGATACGCAGTATTTT.

The genes are TRBV6-1 and TRBJ2-2; 7 nucleotides match TRBD1. V was pared by 8 bases and J by 6 bases, with 12 bases of the junction left unmatched. The CDR3 has 15 amino acids. CDR1 MNHNS and CDR2 SASEGT come from the germline V gene. For the CDR3, the DNA is TGTGCCAGCGACGACAGGGCGTCTTGGGCCGGGGAGCTGTTTTTT. This codes for CASDDRASWAGELFF.

The chain joins TRBV19 to TRBJ2-2, with 10 bases matching TRBD1. Germline values: CDR1 LNHDA, CDR2 SQIVND (reference sequence). CDR3 length equals 15 residues. With 7 bases clipped from V and 7 bases from J, the junction kept 9 bases outside the gene matches. In nucleotides, the CDR3 is TGTGCCAGTACACTCGGGACAGGGGTCCACGGGGAGCTGTTTTTT. Its protein is CASTLGTGVHGELFF. The variable domain in full, with the rest retrieved from reference TRBV19 and TRBJ2-2, is DGGITQSPKYLFRKEGQNVTLSCEQNLNHDAMYWYRQDPGQGLRLIYYSQIVNDFQKGDIAEGYSVSREKKESFPLTVTSAQKNPTAFYLCASTLGTGVHGELFFGEGSRLTVL.

This chain links TRBV4-1 with TRBJ2-5; 12 nucleotides align to TRBD2. V gave up 3 bases and J gave up 4 bases; unmatched junction bases: 9. Germline CDR1 MGHRA, CDR2 YSYEKL. The CDR3 contains 17 residues. CDR3 bases: TGCGCCAGCAGCCAGGCTAGACTAGCGGGGGCGGGAGAGACCCAGTACTTC. It translates to CASSQARLAGAGETQYF.

The CDR3 sequence: CASTPSGGKGYTF. The CDR3, as DNA: TGTGCCAGCACCCCATCCGGGGGGAAAGGCTACACCTTC. The V call is TRBV27, the J call TRBJ1-2; D may be TRBD1 (5 bases). The CDR3 is 13 residues long. Germline loops: CDR1 MNHEY, CDR2 SMNVEV (reference sequence). Trimming removed 7 bases from V and 8 bases from J, with 17 bases in between.

V and J are TRBV6-1 and TRBJ1-1, with 7 bases aligning to TRBD1. V lost 3 bases and J lost 4; bases outside the gene matches: 20. The germline CDR1 and CDR2 sequences are MNHNS and SASEGT. This CDR3 has 19 amino acids. The CDR3 spells CASSDGTVGGGWVLTEAFF. Written as DNA, the CDR3 is TGTGCCAGCAGTGACGGGACAGTCGGGGGCGGTTGGGTGCTCACTGAAGCTTTCTTT.

The chain joins TRBV9 to TRBJ2-1; 11 bases map to TRBD2. The junction had 3 bases not matched to a gene; V was cut back by 3 bases and J by 4 bases. The germline gives CDR1 SGDLS, CDR2 YYNGEE. The CDR3 extends over 15 amino acids. CDR3 coding DNA: TGTGCCAGCAGCGACCGGACTAGCGGGTACAATGAGCAGTTCTTC. Its protein product is CASSDRTSGYNEQFF.

This clone was recorded only once. The germline gene is not matched at one end of the junction; a read error may be the cause. The rearrangement uses TRBV7-9 and TRBJ1-3; D ambiguous. Germline CDR1 is SEHNR and CDR2 is FQNEAQ (reference sequence). The CDR3 has 16 amino acids. CDR3 sequence reads: CASRKPGVRNGNIIYF. DNA of the CDR3: TGTGCCAGCAGGAAACCCGGGGTCCGGAATGGAAACATCATATATTTT.

This chain connects TRBV4-1 to TRBJ1-1, with 7 bases that match TRBD1. V lost 2 bases to trimming and J lost 11 bases; unmatched junction nucleotides: 11. The CDR3 runs to 14 residues. The germline V gene has CDR1 MGHRA and CDR2 YSYEKL. Here the CDR3 reads CASSQSDRERVAFF. CDR3 sequence (DNA): TGCGCCAGCAGCCAAAGTGACAGGGAAAGAGTGGCTTTCTTT.

This sequence joins TRBV2 and TRBJ2-7; 12 bases agree with TRBD2. V shed 6 bases, J shed 7 bases, and the junction held 7 bases outside the gene matches. This CDR3 region has 14 residues. The germline V gene has CDR1 SNHLY and CDR2 FYNNEI. The CDR3 coding sequence is TGTGCCAGCAGCGAAAGACTAGCGGGAGATGAGCAGTACTTC. It encodes CASSERLAGDEQYF. Looking up the rest from reference TRBV2 and TRBJ2-7 gives the full variable domain: EPEVTQTPSHQVTQMGQEVILRCVPISNHLYFYWYRQILGQKVEFLVSFYNNEISEKSEIFDDQFSVERPDGSNFTLKIRSTKLEDSAMYFCASSERLAGDEQYFGPGTRLTVT.

V gene TRBV7-9 combines with J gene TRBJ1-1, with D uncertain. Germline CDR1 is SEHNR and CDR2 is FQNEAQ (reference sequence). The CDR3 spans 13 residues. V lost 4 bases and J lost 0, with 6 bases in between. This chain's CDR3 is CASSSQVNTEAFF. The CDR3 DNA is TGTGCCAGCAGCTCGCAGGTGAACACTGAAGCTTTCTTT.

V gene TRBV14 combines with J gene TRBJ2-7; a weak D match, TRBD2 (6 bases). The germline V and J ends were trimmed by 6 bases and 6 bases, with 12 bases remaining between them. The CDR3 consists of 12 residues. Germline CDR1 SGHDN, CDR2 FVKESK. CDR3 nucleotides: TGTGCCAGCAGTCCGACTAGATTCGAGCAGTACTTC. Residues: CASSPTRFEQYF.

V gene TRBV6-5 combines with J gene TRBJ2-7, with D tentatively TRBD2 (5 bases). This CDR3 has 12 amino acids. Trimming removed 2 bases from V and 6 bases from J, with 8 bases in between. Looked up from germline, CDR1 is MNHEY and CDR2 is SVGAGI. The CDR3 nucleotides read TGTGCCAGCAGTTACACCGGGGTCGAGCAGTACTTC. It encodes CASSYTGVEQYF.

The gene calls are TRBV7-2 and TRBJ1-1; 7 bases line up with TRBD1. Germline CDR1 and CDR2: SGHTA and FQGNSA. The CDR3 is 14 amino acids. V trimming: 5 bases; J trimming: 0 bases; junction bases outside the gene matches: 3. DNA for the CDR3: TGTGCCAGCAGCCTGACAGGGATGAACACTGAAGCTTTCTTT. It codes for CASSLTGMNTEAFF. The entire variable domain, with the rest obtained from reference TRBV7-2 and TRBJ1-1, is as follows: GAGVSQSPSNKVTEKGKDVELRCDPISGHTALYWYRQSLGQGLEFLIYFQGNSAPDKSGLPSDRFSAERTGGSVSTLTIQRTQQEDSAVYLCASSLTGMNTEAFFGQGTRLTVV.

This chain's CDR3 is CASSPTRKETQYF. The DNA of the CDR3 is TGTGCCAGCAGCCCTACTAGGAAAGAGACCCAGTACTTC. V and J are TRBV7-2 and TRBJ2-5; possible D gene TRBD2, 5 bases. The germline CDR1 and CDR2 sequences are SGHTA and FQGNSA. This CDR3 is 13 amino acids long. Trimming removed 5 bases from V and 3 bases from J, with 10 bases in between.

This clone was recorded only once. The J gene is TRBJ1-4, the V gene TRBV4-1; no firm D call. Germline V gene sequence: CDR1 MGHRA, CDR2 YSYEKL. CDR3 length: 18 amino acids. V was cut by 4 bases and J by 2 bases, with 20 bases left in between. For the CDR3, the DNA is TGCGCCAGCAGCCTCACGTCCCTTGGAGCGGCGACTAATGAAAAACTGTTTTTT. Translated, it gives CASSLTSLGAATNEKLFF.

This chain uses TRBV27 with TRBJ2-5; tentative D call: TRBD1 (6 bases). Trimming shortened V by 5 bases and J by 5 bases, and 15 bases separated the two germline ends. The germline V gene encodes CDR1 MNHEY and CDR2 SMNVEV (reference sequence). The CDR3 length is 14 residues. CDR3 sequence: CASSTRRGGETQYF. The CDR3 DNA reads TGTGCCAGCAGTACGCGCAGGGGTGGGGAGACCCAGTACTTC.

This clone was seen only once. The CDR3 DNA reads as TGTGCCAGCAGTTTCTATCTCTCTGGGGCCAACGTCCTGACTTTC. Translation: CASSFYLSGANVLTF. The chain couples TRBV27 to TRBJ2-6, with D hard to call. This CDR3 comprises 15 residues. The germline V gene encodes CDR1 MNHEY and CDR2 SMNVEV (reference sequence). Trimming cost V 3 bases and J 0 bases, with 6 bases left between them. The variable domain in full, with the rest retrieved from reference TRBV27 and TRBJ2-6, is EAQVTQNPRYLITVTGKKLTVTCSQNMNHEYMSWYRQDPGLGLRQIYYSMNVEVTDKGDVPEGYKVSRKEKRNFPLILESPSPNQTSLYFCASSFYLSGANVLTFGAGSRLTVL.